This TCR beta chain comes out of a study of identifying expanded T cells in peripheral blood. Method: immunoSEQ multiplex PCR; TCRdb's copy keeps in-frame clones and lacks some. The table shows more than 70,000 clones, with roughly 86% occurring only once. Per germline, CDR1 GTSNPN and CDR2 SVGIG (reference sequence). This CDR3 is built from 12 residues. Between the trimmed V and J ends, which lost 3 bases and 5 bases, there was a span of 10 bases. To note about this clone: Its cognate antigen is unknown.

Collection occurred without any documented infections or immune events in donors. Whole-study results and caveats: Over approximately two and four weeks, about 15 and 19 clones changed, versus approximately 1.2 between replicates.

V and J are TRBV30 and TRBJ1-2; D possibly corresponds to TRBD1 (5 bases). The sequence derives from a person aged 18 to 69 in good health. Sequencing was performed on blood. The chain's CDR3 is CAWSGAGYGYTF. CDR3 in DNA: TGTGCCTGGAGCGGGGCGGGGTATGGCTACACCTTC.